The source of this T cell receptor (beta chain) is a study of blood T cell repertoires in COVID-19. Overall study context: There were acute and convalescent COVID-19 samples, and they came from the United States, Italy and Spain. Sources were T cells, B-cell-depleted T cells, or PBMCs; the material itself was cDNA or gDNA.

As handled by the study authors: Amplification from reference gene primers served as the basis for estimated nucleated cell counts. Sequenced by immunoSEQ multiplex PCR; TCRdb stores in-frame clones only, minus some. That table gives V, J and clone size, and the DNA gave D and trimming. The repertoire holds 150,000 to 200,000 clones, with approximately 78% as singletons. This clone has a single count. This CDR3 is 14 amino acids long. Looked up from germline, CDR1 is MDHEN and CDR2 is SYDVKM. V was pared by 6 bases and J by 7 bases, with 9 bases of the junction left unmatched. This sequence joins TRBV28 and TRBJ1-2, with 9 bases fitting TRBD1. The sample consisted of peripheral blood. The TCR was taken from a human donor in a cohort sampled during active COVID-19. The CDR3 spells CASSSQGAMRGYTF. CDR3 bases: TGTGCCAGCAGCTCACAGGGGGCGATGCGTGGCTACACCTTC.